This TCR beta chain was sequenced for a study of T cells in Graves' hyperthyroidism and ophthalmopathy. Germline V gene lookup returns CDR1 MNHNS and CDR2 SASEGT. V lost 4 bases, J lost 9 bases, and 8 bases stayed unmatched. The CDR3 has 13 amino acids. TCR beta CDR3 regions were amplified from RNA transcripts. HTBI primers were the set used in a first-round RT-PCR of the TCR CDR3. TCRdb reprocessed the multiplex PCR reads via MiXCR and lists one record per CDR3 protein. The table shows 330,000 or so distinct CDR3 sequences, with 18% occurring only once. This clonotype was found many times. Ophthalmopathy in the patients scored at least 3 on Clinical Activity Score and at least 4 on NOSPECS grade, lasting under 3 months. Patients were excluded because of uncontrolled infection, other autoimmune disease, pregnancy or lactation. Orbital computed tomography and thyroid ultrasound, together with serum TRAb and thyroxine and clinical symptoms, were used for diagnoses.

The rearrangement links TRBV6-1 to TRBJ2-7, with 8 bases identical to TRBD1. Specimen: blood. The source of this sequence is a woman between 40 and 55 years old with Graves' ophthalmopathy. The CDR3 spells CASSGQGLSGQYF. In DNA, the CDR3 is TGTGCCAGCAGTGGACAGGGGTTGAGTGGGCAGTACTTC.